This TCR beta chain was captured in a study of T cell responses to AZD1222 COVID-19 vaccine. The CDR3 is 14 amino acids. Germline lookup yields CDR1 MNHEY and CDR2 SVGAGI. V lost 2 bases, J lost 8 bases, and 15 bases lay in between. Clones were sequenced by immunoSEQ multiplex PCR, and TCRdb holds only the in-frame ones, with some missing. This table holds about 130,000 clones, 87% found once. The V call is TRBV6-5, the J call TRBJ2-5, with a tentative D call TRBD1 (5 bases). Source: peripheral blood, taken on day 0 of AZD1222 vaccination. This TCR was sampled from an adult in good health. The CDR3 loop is CASSYGQGHGTQYF. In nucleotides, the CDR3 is TGTGCCAGCAGTTACGGGCAGGGCCACGGTACCCAGTACTTC.